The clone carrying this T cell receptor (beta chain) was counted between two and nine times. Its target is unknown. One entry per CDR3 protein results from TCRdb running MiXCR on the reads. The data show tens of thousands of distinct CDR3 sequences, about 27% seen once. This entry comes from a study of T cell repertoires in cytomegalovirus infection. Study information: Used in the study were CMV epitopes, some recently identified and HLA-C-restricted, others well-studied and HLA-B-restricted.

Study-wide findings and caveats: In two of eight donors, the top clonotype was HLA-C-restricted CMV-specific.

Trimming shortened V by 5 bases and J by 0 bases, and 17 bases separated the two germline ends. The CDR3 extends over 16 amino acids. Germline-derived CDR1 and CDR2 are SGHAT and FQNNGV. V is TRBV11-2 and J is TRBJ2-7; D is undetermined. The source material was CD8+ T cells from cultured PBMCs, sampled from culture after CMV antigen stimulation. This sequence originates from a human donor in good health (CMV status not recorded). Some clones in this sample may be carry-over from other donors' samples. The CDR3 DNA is TGTGCCAGCAGCCCTAAGGTTGCACTTATCTCCTACGAGCAGTACTTC. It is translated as CASSPKVALISYEQYF. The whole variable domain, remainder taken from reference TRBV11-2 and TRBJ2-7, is EAGVAQSPRYKIIEKRQSVAFWCNPISGHATLYWYQQILGQGPKLLIQFQNNGVVDDSQLPKDRFSAERLKGVDSTLKIQPAKLEDSAVYLCASSPKVALISYEQYFGPGTRLTVT.